This TCR beta chain was identified during a study of T cells in Graves' hyperthyroidism and ophthalmopathy. RNA transcripts were the template for amplifying TCR beta CDR3 regions. Using the HTBI primer set, a first-round RT-PCR was run on the TCR CDR3. Each CDR3 protein is one row after TCRdb ran MiXCR on the multiplex PCR reads. The sample contains about 720,000 distinct CDR3 sequences, less than 20% of which appear only once. Trimming left V 5 bases short and J 2 bases short, with 18 bases between. This CDR3 contains 16 residues. Germline V gives CDR1 SEHNR, CDR2 FQNEAQ (reference sequence). The sequencing sample was made of blood. The TCR originated in a man aged 18 to 30 with Graves' hyperthyroidism. The rearrangement uses TRBV7-9 and TRBJ2-5; D may be TRBD1 or TRBD2 (5 bases each). CDR3 region: CASSPIGRRTQETQYF. In DNA, the CDR3 is TGTGCCAGCAGCCCCATTGGGCGGAGGACACAAGAGACCCAGTACTTC. Full variable domain (rest looked up from reference TRBV7-9 and TRBJ2-5): DTGVSQNPRHKITKRGQNVTFRCDPISEHNRLYWYRQTLGQGPEFLTYFQNEAQLEKSRLLSDRFSAERPKGSFSTLEIQRTEQGDSAMYLCASSPIGRRTQETQYFGPGTRLLVL.